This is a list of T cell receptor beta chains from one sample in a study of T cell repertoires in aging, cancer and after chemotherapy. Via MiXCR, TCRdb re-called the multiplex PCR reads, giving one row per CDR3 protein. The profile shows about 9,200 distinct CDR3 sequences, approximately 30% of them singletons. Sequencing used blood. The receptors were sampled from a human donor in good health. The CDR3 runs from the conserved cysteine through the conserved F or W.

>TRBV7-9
CASSLGGYYGWQYF
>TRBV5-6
CASSLGNWADGYTF
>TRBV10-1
CASLPRGVYNEQFF
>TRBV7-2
CASSLVPGGAYNSPLHF
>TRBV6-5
CASWQGDTGELFF
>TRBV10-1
CATITGQGNYGYTF
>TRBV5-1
CASSTGTGHEKLFF
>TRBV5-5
CASSLGTNYGYTF
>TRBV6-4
CASSEGTSTDTQYF
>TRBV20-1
CSARDLWGLAFF
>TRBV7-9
CASSLDVNTEAFF
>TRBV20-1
CSARAPGVSTDTQYF
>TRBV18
CASSPPEFGNQPQHF
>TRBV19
CASRSRNGATDTQYF
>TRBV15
CATSRDIRQGPMGYTF
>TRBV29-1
CSVSPGQGIYEQYF
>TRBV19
CASTTVGGAYSNQPQHF
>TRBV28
CASRQGENEQFF
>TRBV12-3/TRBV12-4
CASSWGGYTGELFF
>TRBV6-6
CASSVTESYEQYF
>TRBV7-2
CASSSERVDEQFF
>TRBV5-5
CASSLVGAGQETQYF
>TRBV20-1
CSASQGPVSPLHF
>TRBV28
CASSATGAETSNEKLFF
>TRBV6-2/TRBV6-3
CASSYYKGLAGPTGELFF
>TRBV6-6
CASGLRDRGTIGELFF
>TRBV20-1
CSAERIGASSSYNEQFF
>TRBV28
CASSLSGTAETNYGYTF
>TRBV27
CASSLGKGEQYF
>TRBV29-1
CSVQDYGYTF
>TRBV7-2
CASSLTGTGWTQYF
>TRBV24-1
CATASVGNEQFF
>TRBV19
CASSLGRNTEAFF
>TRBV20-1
CSAVPGQGYNEQFF
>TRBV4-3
CASSYRGRRTEAFF
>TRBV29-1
CSVGEGAGYTF
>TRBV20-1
CSAVTSGGQDTQYF
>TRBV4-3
CASSPRTGAVKGELFF
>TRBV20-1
CSASLAASGANVLTF
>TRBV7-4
CASIRNEKLFF
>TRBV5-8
CASSPRTSWETQYF
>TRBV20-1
CSATGQGDPSFF
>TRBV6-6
CASSDLPGQGTGNTIYF
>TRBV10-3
CAISDVADNNYGYTF
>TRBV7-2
CASSARVLKGEAFF